This T cell receptor (beta chain) was identified in a study of CD8+CD57+ T cells in acquired aplastic anemia. Overall study context: As sequenced from healthy donors, CD4+ cells averaged about 11 million reads. Findings and caveats of the study: Patients and healthy controls showed no significant CD8+ Simpson's diversity difference.

The CDR3 sequence is 13 residues long. Trimming shortened V by 8 bases and J by 0 bases, and 7 bases separated the two germline ends. CDR1 and CDR2 (germline): KGHDR, SFDVKD. Concerning this clonotype itself: Its specificity is not known.

TCR beta VDJ and CDR3 profiles were obtained from a genomic DNA template. TCRdb re-analysed the reads in MiXCR, keeping a single row per CDR3 protein. The data show roughly 150,000 distinct CDR3 sequences, around 45% seen once. The clonotype originates from a human donor in good health. V usage is TRBV24-1 and J usage is TRBJ2-4; D is unresolved. What was sequenced was sorted CD4+, CD8+, or CD8+CD57+ T cells (not recorded which) from PBMCs. The CDR3 loop reads CATTGLAKNIQYF. The CDR3 coding sequence is TGTGCCACCACCGGTTTAGCCAAAAACATTCAGTACTTC.